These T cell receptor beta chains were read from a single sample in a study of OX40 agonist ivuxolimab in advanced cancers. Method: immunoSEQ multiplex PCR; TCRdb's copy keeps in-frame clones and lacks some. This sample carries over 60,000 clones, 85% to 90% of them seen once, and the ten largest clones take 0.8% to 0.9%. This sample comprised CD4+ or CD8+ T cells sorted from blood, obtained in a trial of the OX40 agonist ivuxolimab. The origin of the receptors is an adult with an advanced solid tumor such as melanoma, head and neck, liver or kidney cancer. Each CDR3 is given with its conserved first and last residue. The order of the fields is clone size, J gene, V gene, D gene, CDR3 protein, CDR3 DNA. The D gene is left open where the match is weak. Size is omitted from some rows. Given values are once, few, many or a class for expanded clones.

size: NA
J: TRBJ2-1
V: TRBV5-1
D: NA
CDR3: CASRFDNEQFF
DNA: TGCGCCAGCAGGTTCGACAATGAGCAGTTCTTC

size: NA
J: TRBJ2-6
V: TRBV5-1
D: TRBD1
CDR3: CASNLRTGLSGANVLTF
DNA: TGCGCCAGCAACCTAAGGACAGGCCTCTCTGGGGCCAACGTCCTGACTTTC

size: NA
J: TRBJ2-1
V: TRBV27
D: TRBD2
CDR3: CASSHDMRTGGSYNEQFF
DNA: TGTGCCAGCAGCCACGATATGAGGACGGGGGGTTCCTACAATGAGCAGTTCTTC

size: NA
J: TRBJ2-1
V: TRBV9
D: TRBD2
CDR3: CASSVEGGPTEQFF
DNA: TGTGCCAGCAGCGTAGAGGGAGGGCCAACTGAGCAGTTCTTC

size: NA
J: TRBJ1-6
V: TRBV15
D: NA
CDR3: CATSRDRGDGSPLHF
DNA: TGTGCCACCAGCAGAGACAGGGGAGATGGTTCACCCCTCCACTTT

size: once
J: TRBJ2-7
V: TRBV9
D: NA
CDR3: CASSVGGHEQYF
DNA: TGTGCCAGCAGCGTTGGGGGCCACGAGCAGTACTTC

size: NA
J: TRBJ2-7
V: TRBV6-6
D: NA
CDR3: CASSDGTYEQYF
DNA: TGTGCCAGCAGTGATGGTACCTACGAGCAGTACTTC

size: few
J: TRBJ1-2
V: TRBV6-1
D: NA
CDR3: CASSLDWTSNYGYTF
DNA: TGTGCCAGCAGCCTGGACTGGACCTCTAACTATGGCTACACCTTC

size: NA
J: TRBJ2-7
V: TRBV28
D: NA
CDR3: CASSYVALGYEQYF
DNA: TGTGCCAGCAGTTATGTAGCACTAGGTTACGAGCAGTACTTC

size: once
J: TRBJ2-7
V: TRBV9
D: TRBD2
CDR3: CASSVGSQGGYEQYF
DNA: TGTGCCAGCAGCGTAGGGAGTCAGGGAGGGTACGAGCAGTACTTC

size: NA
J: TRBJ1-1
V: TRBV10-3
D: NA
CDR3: CAISPTGNTEAFF
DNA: TGTGCCATCAGTCCAACAGGGAACACTGAAGCTTTCTTT

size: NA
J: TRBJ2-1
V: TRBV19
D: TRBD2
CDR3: CASSTTSGRASEQFF
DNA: TGTGCCAGTAGTACGACTAGCGGGAGGGCCAGTGAGCAGTTCTTC

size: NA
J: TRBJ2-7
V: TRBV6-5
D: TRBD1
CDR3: CASSSGTGHISYEQYF
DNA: TGTGCCAGCAGTTCCGGGACAGGGCACATCTCCTACGAGCAGTACTTC

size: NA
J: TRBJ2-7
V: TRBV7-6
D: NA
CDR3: CASSYDRDYEQYF
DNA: TGTGCCAGCAGCTATGACCGAGACTACGAGCAGTACTTC

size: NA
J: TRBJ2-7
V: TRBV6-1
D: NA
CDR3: CAVRQVSYEQYF
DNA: TGTGCCGTCAGACAGGTCTCCTACGAGCAGTACTTC

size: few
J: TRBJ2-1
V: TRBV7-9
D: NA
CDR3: CASSFRQMSSYNEQFF
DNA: TGTGCCAGCAGCTTCCGACAGATGAGCTCCTACAATGAGCAGTTCTTC

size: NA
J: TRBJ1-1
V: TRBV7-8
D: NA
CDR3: CASSLARGHGLFF
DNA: TGTGCCAGCAGCTTAGCCCGGGGACACGGGCTGTTCTTT

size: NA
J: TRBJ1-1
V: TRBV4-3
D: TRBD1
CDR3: CASSQDGTGMNTEAFF
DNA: TGCGCCAGCAGCCAAGATGGGACAGGGATGAACACTGAAGCTTTCTTT

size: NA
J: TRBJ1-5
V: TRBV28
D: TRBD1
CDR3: CASSLSPTGGGQPQHF
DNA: TGTGCCAGCAGTTTATCCCCAACAGGGGGCGGGCAGCCCCAGCATTTT

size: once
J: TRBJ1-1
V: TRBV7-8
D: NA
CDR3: CASSLRQGMAEAFF
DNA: TGTGCCAGCAGCTTACGTCAGGGGATGGCTGAAGCTTTCTTT

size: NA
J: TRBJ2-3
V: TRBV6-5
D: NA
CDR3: CASSYTARDTQYF
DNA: TGTGCCAGCAGTTACACGGCGAGGGATACGCAGTATTTT

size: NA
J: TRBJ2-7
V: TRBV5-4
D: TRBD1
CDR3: CASSLAGTGGYEQYF
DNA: TGTGCCAGCAGCTTGGCCGGAACAGGGGGCTACGAGCAGTACTTC

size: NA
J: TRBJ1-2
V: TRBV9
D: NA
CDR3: CASSADSNYGYTF
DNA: TGTGCCAGCAGCGCGGACAGTAACTATGGCTACACCTTC

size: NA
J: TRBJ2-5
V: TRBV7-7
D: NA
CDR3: CASSPQYLGGSGETQYF
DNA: TGTGCTAGCAGCCCCCAATACCTAGGGGGGTCGGGAGAGACCCAGTACTTC